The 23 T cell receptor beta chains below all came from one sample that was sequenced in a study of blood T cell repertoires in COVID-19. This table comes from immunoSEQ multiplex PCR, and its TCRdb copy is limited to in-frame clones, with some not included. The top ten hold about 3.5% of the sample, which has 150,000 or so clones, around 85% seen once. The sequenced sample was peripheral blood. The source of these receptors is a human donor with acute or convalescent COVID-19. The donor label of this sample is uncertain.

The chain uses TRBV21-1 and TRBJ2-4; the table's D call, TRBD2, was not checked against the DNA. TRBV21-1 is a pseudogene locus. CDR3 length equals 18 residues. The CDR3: CASSKGARALASKNIQYF. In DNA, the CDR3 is TGTGCCAGCAGCAAAGGGGCGCGGGCGCTAGCCTCCAAAAACATTCAGTACTTC.

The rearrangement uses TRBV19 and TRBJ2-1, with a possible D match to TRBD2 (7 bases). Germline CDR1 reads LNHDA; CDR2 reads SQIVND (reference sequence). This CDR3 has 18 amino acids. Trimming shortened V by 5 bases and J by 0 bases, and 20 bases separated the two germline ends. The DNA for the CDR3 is TGTGCCAGTAGTCCGGCGGGGGCCCATCGTAGCTCCTACAATGAGCAGTTCTTC. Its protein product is CASSPAGAHRSSYNEQFF.

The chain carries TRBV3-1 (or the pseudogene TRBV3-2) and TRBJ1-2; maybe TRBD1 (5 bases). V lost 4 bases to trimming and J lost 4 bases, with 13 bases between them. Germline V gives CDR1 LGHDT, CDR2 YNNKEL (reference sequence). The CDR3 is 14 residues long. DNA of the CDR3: TGTGCCAGCAGCCCCCAAGGACACGGCTATGGCTACACCTTC. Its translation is CASSPQGHGYGYTF.

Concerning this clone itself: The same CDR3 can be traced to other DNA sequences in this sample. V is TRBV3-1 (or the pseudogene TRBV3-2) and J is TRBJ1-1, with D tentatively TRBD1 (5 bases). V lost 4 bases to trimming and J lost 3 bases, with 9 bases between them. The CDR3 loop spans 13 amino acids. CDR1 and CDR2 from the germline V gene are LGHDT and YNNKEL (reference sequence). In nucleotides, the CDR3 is TGTGCCAGCAGCCGCAAAGGGGACACTGAAGCTTTCTTT. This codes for CASSRKGDTEAFF.

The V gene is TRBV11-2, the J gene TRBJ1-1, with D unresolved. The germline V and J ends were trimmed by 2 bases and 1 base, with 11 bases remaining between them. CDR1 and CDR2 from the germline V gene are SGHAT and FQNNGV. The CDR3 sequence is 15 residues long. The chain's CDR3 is CASSLRAGKNTEAFF. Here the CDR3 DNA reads TGTGCCAGCAGCTTAAGGGCGGGGAAGAACACTGAAGCTTTCTTT.

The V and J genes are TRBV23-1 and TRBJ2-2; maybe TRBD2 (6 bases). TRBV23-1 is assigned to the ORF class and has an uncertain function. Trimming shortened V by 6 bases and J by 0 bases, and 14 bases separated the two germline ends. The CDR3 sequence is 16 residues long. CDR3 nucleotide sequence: TGCGCCAGCAGCCATGGAGGGGTCACGAACACCGGGGAGCTGTTTTTT. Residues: CASSHGGVTNTGELFF.

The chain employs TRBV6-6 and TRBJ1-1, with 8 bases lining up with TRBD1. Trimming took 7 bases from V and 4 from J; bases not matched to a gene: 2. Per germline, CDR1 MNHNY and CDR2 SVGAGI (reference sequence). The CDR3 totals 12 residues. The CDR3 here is CASTTGATEAFF. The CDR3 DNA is TGTGCCAGCACGACAGGGGCCACTGAAGCTTTCTTT.

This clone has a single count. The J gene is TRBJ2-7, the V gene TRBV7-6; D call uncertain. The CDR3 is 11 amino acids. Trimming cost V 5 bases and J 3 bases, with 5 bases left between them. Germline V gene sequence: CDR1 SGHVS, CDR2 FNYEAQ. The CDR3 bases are TGTGCCAGCAGCCCTAACTACGAGCAGTACTTC. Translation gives CASSPNYEQYF.

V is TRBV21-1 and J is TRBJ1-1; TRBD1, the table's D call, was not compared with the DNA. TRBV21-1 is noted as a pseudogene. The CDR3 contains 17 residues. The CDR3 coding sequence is TGTGCCAGCAGCATACAGGGGGCGCTTCGGTGGGCCACTGAAGCTTTCTTT. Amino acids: CASSIQGALRWATEAFF.

The CDR3 sequence is CASSLGGTGTTRTQYF. DNA of the CDR3: TGCGCCAGCAGCTTGGGGGGGACAGGAACTACTCGGACCCAGTACTTC. The rearrangement uses TRBV5-1 and TRBJ2-5; 8 bases agree with TRBD1. The CDR3 consists of 16 residues. Unmatched junction bases numbered 11, after V lost 0 bases and J lost 7 bases. CDR1 SGHRS and CDR2 YFSETQ come from the germline V gene.

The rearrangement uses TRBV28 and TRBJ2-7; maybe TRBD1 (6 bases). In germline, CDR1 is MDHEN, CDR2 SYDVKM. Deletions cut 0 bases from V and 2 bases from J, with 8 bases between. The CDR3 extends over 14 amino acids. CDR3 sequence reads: CASSLWDRAYEQYF. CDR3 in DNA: TGTGCCAGCAGTTTATGGGACAGAGCCTACGAGCAGTACTTC.

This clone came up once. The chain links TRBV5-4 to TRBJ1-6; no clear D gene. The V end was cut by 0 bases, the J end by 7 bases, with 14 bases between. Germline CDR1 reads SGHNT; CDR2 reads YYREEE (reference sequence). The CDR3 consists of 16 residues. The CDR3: CASSLGLGRTNSPLHF. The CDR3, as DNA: TGTGCCAGCAGCTTGGGGCTGGGCAGAACGAATTCACCCCTCCACTTT.

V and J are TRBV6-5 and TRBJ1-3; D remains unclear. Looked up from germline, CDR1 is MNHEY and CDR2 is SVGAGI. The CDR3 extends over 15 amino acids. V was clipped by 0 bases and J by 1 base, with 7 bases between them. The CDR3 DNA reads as TGTGCCAGCAGTTACTCGGGCCTTTCTGGAAACACCATATATTTT. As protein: CASSYSGLSGNTIYF.

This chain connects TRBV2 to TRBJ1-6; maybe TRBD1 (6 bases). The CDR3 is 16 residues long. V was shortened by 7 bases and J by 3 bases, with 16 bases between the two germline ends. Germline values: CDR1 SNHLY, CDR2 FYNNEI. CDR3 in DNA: TGTGCCAGCAAGCTTCTTGGCAGGGGCTATAATTCACCCCTCCACTTT. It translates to CASKLLGRGYNSPLHF.

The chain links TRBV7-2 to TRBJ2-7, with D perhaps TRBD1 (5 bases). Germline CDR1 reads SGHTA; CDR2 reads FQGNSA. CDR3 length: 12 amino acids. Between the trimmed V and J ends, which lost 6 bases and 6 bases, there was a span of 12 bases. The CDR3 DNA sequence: TGTGCCAGCAGTTCCAGCAGGGTCGAGCAGTACTTC. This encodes CASSSSRVEQYF. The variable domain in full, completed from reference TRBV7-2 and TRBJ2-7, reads GAGVSQSPSNKVTEKGKDVELRCDPISGHTALYWYRQSLGQGLEFLIYFQGNSAPDKSGLPSDRFSAERTGGSVSTLTIQRTQQEDSAVYLCASSSSRVEQYFGPGTRLTVT.

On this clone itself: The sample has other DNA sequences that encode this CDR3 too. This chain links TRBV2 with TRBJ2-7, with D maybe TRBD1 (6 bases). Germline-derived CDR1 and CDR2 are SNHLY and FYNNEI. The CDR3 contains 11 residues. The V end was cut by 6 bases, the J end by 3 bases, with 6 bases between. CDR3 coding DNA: TGTGCCAGCAGACAGGGCTACGAGCAGTACTTC. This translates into CASRQGYEQYF.

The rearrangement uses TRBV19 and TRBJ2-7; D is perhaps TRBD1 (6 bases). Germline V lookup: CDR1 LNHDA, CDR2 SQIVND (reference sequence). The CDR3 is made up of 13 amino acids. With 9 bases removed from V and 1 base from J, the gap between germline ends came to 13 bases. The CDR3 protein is CASSSDRSYEQYF. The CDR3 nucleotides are TGTGCCAGCTCGTCCGACAGGTCCTACGAGCAGTACTTC.

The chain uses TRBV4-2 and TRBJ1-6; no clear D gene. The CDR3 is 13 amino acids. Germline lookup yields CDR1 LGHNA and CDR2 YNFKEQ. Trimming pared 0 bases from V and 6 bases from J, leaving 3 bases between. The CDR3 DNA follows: TGTGCCAGCAGCCAAGACATTAATTCACCCCTCCACTTT. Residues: CASSQDINSPLHF.

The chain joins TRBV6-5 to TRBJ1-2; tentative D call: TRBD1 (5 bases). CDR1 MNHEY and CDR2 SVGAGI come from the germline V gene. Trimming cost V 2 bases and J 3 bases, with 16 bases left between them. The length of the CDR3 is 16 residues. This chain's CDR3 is CASSYSTPTAYYGYTF. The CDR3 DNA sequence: TGTGCCAGCAGTTACAGTACCCCGACAGCATACTATGGCTACACCTTC.

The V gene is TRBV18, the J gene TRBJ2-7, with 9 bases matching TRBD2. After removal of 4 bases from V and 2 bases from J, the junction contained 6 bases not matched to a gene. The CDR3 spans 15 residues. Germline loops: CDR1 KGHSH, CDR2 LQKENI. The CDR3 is CASSRIAGAPYEQYF. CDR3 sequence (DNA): TGTGCCAGCTCACGGATAGCGGGGGCCCCCTACGAGCAGTACTTC.

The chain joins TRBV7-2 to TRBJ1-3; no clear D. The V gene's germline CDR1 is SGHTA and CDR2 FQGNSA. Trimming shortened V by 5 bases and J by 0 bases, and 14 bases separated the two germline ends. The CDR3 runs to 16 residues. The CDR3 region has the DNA TGTGCCAGCAGCGATTTACGGTTCCCCTCTGGAAACACCATATATTTT. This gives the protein CASSDLRFPSGNTIYF.

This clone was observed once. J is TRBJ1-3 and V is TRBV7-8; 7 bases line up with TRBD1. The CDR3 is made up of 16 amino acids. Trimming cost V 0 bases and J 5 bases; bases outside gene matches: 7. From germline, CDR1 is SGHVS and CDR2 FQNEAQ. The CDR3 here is CASSLAVGQARNTIYF. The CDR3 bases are TGTGCCAGCAGCTTAGCGGTAGGACAGGCGCGAAACACCATATATTTT.

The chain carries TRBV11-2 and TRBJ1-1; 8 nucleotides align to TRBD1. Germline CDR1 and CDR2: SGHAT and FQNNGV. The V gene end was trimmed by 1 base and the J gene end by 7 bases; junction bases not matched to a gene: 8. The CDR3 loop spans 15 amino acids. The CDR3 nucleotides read TGTGCCAGCAGCTTAGCCGGGGGACAGGCGGATGAAGCTTTCTTT. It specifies CASSLAGGQADEAFF.